A single sample gave rise to the 9 T cell receptor beta chains below, sequenced in a study of T cell responses to AZD1222 COVID-19 vaccine. The table came from immunoSEQ multiplex PCR; TCRdb's copy has only in-frame clones and leaves some out. The sample carries some 110,000 clones, roughly 85% recorded once. The specimen comprised peripheral blood, sampled 28 days after the second AZD1222 dose. The source of these receptors is an adult who received the AZD1222 COVID-19 vaccine.

The chain links TRBV30 to TRBJ1-4, with unresolved D. This CDR3 comprises 13 residues. V was trimmed by 0 bases and J by 8 bases, leaving 10 bases between them. Germline CDR1 and CDR2: GTSNPN and SVGIG (reference sequence). This CDR3 reads CAWSVLRSEKLFF. The CDR3 DNA reads as TGTGCCTGGAGTGTACTACGTTCGGAAAAACTGTTTTTT.

The V gene is TRBV3-1 (or the pseudogene TRBV3-2), the J gene TRBJ2-3, with TRBD2 matching 9 bases. Trimming cost V 4 bases and J 5 bases; bases outside gene matches: 10. Germline V gene sequence: CDR1 LGHDT, CDR2 YNNKEL (reference sequence). The CDR3 length is 16 residues. The CDR3 nucleotides are TGTGCCAGCAGCCGGGCAGCGGGGGGTTCCCAAGATACGCAGTATTTT. This sequence encodes CASSRAAGGSQDTQYF.

The genes are TRBV2 and TRBJ1-1; D is ambiguous. The CDR3 length is 13 residues. Per the germline V gene, CDR1 is SNHLY and CDR2 is FYNNEI. Trimming took off 3 bases at V and 3 bases at J, with 8 bases between the two ends. CDR3 bases: TGTGCCAGCAGTGACGAAACAGACACTGAAGCTTTCTTT. Residues: CASSDETDTEAFF.

The chain employs TRBV9 and TRBJ2-3; a weak D match, TRBD2 (6 bases). V was clipped by 2 bases and J by 5 bases, with 18 bases between them. CDR3 size: 16 residues. CDR1 and CDR2 from the germline V gene are SGDLS and YYNGEE. CDR3 nucleotides: TGTGCCAGCAGCGTGAGGGGAGGCGCCGGGGGAGATACGCAGTATTTT. Protein: CASSVRGGAGGDTQYF. The entire variable domain, with the rest obtained from reference TRBV9 and TRBJ2-3, is as follows: DSGVTQTPKHLITATGQRVTLRCSPRSGDLSVYWYQQSLDQGLQFLIQYYNGEERAKGNILERFSAQQFPDLHSELNLSSLELGDSALYFCASSVRGGAGGDTQYFGPGTRLTVL.

In nucleotides, the CDR3 is TGTGCCAGCAGCGCAGATCAGCGGGGCGACGAGCAGTACTTC. Its translation is CASSADQRGDEQYF. V usage is TRBV28 and J usage is TRBJ2-7; TRBD2 matches 7 bases. With 6 bases clipped from V and 5 bases from J, the junction kept 10 bases outside the gene matches. CDR1 is MDHEN and CDR2 is SYDVKM in the germline V gene. The CDR3 totals 14 residues.

J is TRBJ1-1 and V is TRBV7-8; a possible D gene is TRBD1 (5 bases). The germline V and J ends were trimmed by 3 bases and 11 bases, with 10 bases remaining between them. The germline V gene encodes CDR1 SGHVS and CDR2 FQNEAQ. The CDR3 totals 11 residues. The CDR3 spells CASSLGQGAFF. CDR3 DNA sequence: TGTGCCAGCAGCTTGGGGCAGGGCGCTTTCTTT.

V usage is TRBV11-2 and J usage is TRBJ1-3, with TRBD1 as a possible D gene (5 bases). CDR3 size: 15 residues. V shed 6 bases and J shed 0 bases, with 12 bases lying between them. Germline V CDR1 and CDR2: SGHAT, FQNNGV. DNA for the CDR3: TGTGCCAGCAGTAAAACGGGGGGCTCTGGAAACACCATATATTTT. As protein: CASSKTGGSGNTIYF.

V and J are TRBV2 and TRBJ1-5, with D possibly TRBD1 on 6 matching bases. The CDR3 length is 15 residues. CDR1 SNHLY and CDR2 FYNNEI come from the germline V gene. The germline V and J ends were trimmed by 9 bases and 2 bases, with 17 bases remaining between them. CDR3 nucleotide sequence: TGTGCCAGTAACCAACAGGGCGGGGGCAATCAGCCCCAGCATTTT. Translating gives CASNQQGGGNQPQHF.

V and J are TRBV28 and TRBJ1-2, with 10 positions matching TRBD1. CDR3 size: 20 residues. V shed 1 base, J shed 4 bases, and the junction held 18 bases outside the gene matches. Germline values: CDR1 MDHEN, CDR2 SYDVKM. The CDR3 loop reads CASSLLSLGTGQGNSYGYTF. CDR3 bases: TGTGCCAGCAGTTTATTATCCCTTGGAACGGGACAGGGGAATAGCTATGGCTACACCTTC.